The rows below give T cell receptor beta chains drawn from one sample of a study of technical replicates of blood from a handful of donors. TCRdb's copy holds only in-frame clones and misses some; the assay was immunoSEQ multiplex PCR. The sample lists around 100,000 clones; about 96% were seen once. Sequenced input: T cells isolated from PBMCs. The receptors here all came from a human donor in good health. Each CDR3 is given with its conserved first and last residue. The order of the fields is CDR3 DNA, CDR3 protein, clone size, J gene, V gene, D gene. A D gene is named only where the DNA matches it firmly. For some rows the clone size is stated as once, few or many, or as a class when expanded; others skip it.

CDR3 DNA: TGCGCCAGCAGGGGGACTAGCGGGAACCACGAGCAGTACTTC; CDR3 protein: CASRGTSGNHEQYF; clone size: .; J gene: TRBJ2-7; V gene: TRBV10-1; D gene: TRBD2
CDR3 DNA: TGCGCCAGCAGCTGGAGGAGCGATGAACGCAATGAGCAGTTCTTC; CDR3 protein: CASSWRSDERNEQFF; clone size: .; J gene: TRBJ2-1; V gene: TRBV5-1; D gene: .
CDR3 DNA: TGTGCCAGCTCTCCCATTATAGCGGGAGGTGGTTACGAGCAGTACTTC; CDR3 protein: CASSPIIAGGGYEQYF; clone size: once; J gene: TRBJ2-7; V gene: TRBV18; D gene: TRBD2
CDR3 DNA: TGTGCCAGCAGTACCGGGACAGGGAGCAATCAGCCCCAGCATTTT; CDR3 protein: CASSTGTGSNQPQHF; clone size: .; J gene: TRBJ1-5; V gene: TRBV6-5; D gene: TRBD1
CDR3 DNA: TGTGCCAGCAGTCCACCTCCCCGGGGAAGTGAGCAGTTCTTC; CDR3 protein: CASSPPPRGSEQFF; clone size: .; J gene: TRBJ2-1; V gene: TRBV27; D gene: .
CDR3 DNA: TGTGCCACCAGCCGGACGGGGACAGGGCTTGAAAAACTGTTTTTT; CDR3 protein: CATSRTGTGLEKLFF; clone size: .; J gene: TRBJ1-4; V gene: TRBV15; D gene: TRBD1
CDR3 DNA: TGTGCCAGCAGTAACCAAGTCGCGAGAAACACCATATATTTT; CDR3 protein: CASSNQVARNTIYF; clone size: .; J gene: TRBJ1-3; V gene: TRBV6-5; D gene: .
CDR3 DNA: TGTGCCAGTAGTATTGGCAGGGTGAGCACAGATACGCAGTATTTT; CDR3 protein: CASSIGRVSTDTQYF; clone size: .; J gene: TRBJ2-3; V gene: TRBV19; D gene: .
CDR3 DNA: TGTGCCAGCAGTTACGGGAAGCGGGAGCAGTTCTTC; CDR3 protein: CASSYGKREQFF; clone size: .; J gene: TRBJ2-1; V gene: TRBV6-5; D gene: .
CDR3 DNA: TGTGCCAGCAGTCATTCGTCTAGCGGCTCCTACGAGCAGTACTTC; CDR3 protein: CASSHSSSGSYEQYF; clone size: .; J gene: TRBJ2-7; V gene: TRBV27; D gene: TRBD2
CDR3 DNA: TGTGCCAGCAGCGTGTTGACTAGCGGGAGGGCCGGGTACGGGGAGCTGTTTTTT; CDR3 protein: CASSVLTSGRAGYGELFF; clone size: .; J gene: TRBJ2-2; V gene: TRBV7-9; D gene: TRBD2
CDR3 DNA: TGTGCCAGCAGTTGGACAGGGGGAGGTGAGCAGTTCTTC; CDR3 protein: CASSWTGGGEQFF; clone size: .; J gene: TRBJ2-1; V gene: TRBV27; D gene: TRBD1
CDR3 DNA: TGTGCCAGTAGTCCTTTAGCGGGAGGGCCCAGAGATACGCAGTATTTT; CDR3 protein: CASSPLAGGPRDTQYF; clone size: .; J gene: TRBJ2-3; V gene: TRBV19; D gene: TRBD2
CDR3 DNA: TGTGCCAGCAGCGTTCAGGGGAGCGGGGAGCTGTTTTTT; CDR3 protein: CASSVQGSGELFF; clone size: .; J gene: TRBJ2-2; V gene: TRBV9; D gene: .
CDR3 DNA: TGTGCCAGCAGAGGACAGAATAATGAAAAACTGTTTTTT; CDR3 protein: CASRGQNNEKLFF; clone size: .; J gene: TRBJ1-4; V gene: TRBV27; D gene: .
CDR3 DNA: TGTGCCAGCAGGCTCAGGGGGGCTTCTACCACTGAAGCTTTCTTT; CDR3 protein: CASRLRGASTTEAFF; clone size: once; J gene: TRBJ1-1; V gene: TRBV27; D gene: TRBD1
CDR3 DNA: TGTGCCAGCAGCTTAGCCCCCGGACATCCTAACTATGGCTACACCTTC; CDR3 protein: CASSLAPGHPNYGYTF; clone size: .; J gene: TRBJ1-2; V gene: TRBV7-6; D gene: .
CDR3 DNA: TGTGCCAGCAGAACTGGACTAGCGGGATACAATGAGCAGTTCTTC; CDR3 protein: CASRTGLAGYNEQFF; clone size: .; J gene: TRBJ2-1; V gene: TRBV2; D gene: TRBD2
CDR3 DNA: TGTGCCAGCTCTCCCGACAGCTACGAGCAGTACTTC; CDR3 protein: CASSPDSYEQYF; clone size: .; J gene: TRBJ2-7; V gene: TRBV18; D gene: .
CDR3 DNA: TGTGCCAGCAGCTTAGCCGAGGCGGCAGAGCAGTTCTTC; CDR3 protein: CASSLAEAAEQFF; clone size: .; J gene: TRBJ2-1; V gene: TRBV7-9; D gene: .
CDR3 DNA: TGTGCCAGCAGCTCGTACGGGACAGGGGGCGACGAGCAGTACTTC; CDR3 protein: CASSSYGTGGDEQYF; clone size: .; J gene: TRBJ2-7; V gene: TRBV9; D gene: TRBD1
CDR3 DNA: TGTGCCTGGACCAGGGACAACACAGATACGCAGTATTTT; CDR3 protein: CAWTRDNTDTQYF; clone size: .; J gene: TRBJ2-3; V gene: TRBV30; D gene: .
CDR3 DNA: TGTGCCAGCAGCGTAGACGAGGGAAACTACGAGCAGTACTTC; CDR3 protein: CASSVDEGNYEQYF; clone size: once; J gene: TRBJ2-7; V gene: TRBV9; D gene: .
CDR3 DNA: TGTGCCAGCAGCAACTCAGGAGCGGCGGGGGCCGGGGAGCTGTTTTTT; CDR3 protein: CASSNSGAAGAGELFF; clone size: .; J gene: TRBJ2-2; V gene: TRBV7-9; D gene: TRBD2
CDR3 DNA: TGTGCCAGCAGGGAAGAGGGCCCCTACAATGAGCAGTTCTTC; CDR3 protein: CASREEGPYNEQFF; clone size: .; J gene: TRBJ2-1; V gene: TRBV13; D gene: .
CDR3 DNA: TGTGCCAGCAGCTTAGTCGGGACAGGACTCCAAGAGACCCAGTACTTC; CDR3 protein: CASSLVGTGLQETQYF; clone size: .; J gene: TRBJ2-5; V gene: TRBV7-3; D gene: TRBD1
CDR3 DNA: TGTGCCAGCAGTGCCCCCGGGACAGGGATGTACGAGCAGTACTTC; CDR3 protein: CASSAPGTGMYEQYF; clone size: .; J gene: TRBJ2-7; V gene: TRBV27; D gene: TRBD1
CDR3 DNA: TGTGCCAGCAGTCCCGGGACTAGCGGAAACACCGGGGAGCTGTTTTTT; CDR3 protein: CASSPGTSGNTGELFF; clone size: .; J gene: TRBJ2-2; V gene: TRBV2; D gene: TRBD2
CDR3 DNA: TGTGCCAGCACGGGTTCGGTGAACACTGAAGCTTTCTTT; CDR3 protein: CASTGSVNTEAFF; clone size: .; J gene: TRBJ1-1; V gene: TRBV25-1; D gene: .
CDR3 DNA: TGTGCCAGCAGTTACTCGACGGGAGAGAGGAGTAATGAGCAGTTCTTC; CDR3 protein: CASSYSTGERSNEQFF; clone size: .; J gene: TRBJ2-1; V gene: TRBV6-5; D gene: .
CDR3 DNA: TGTGCCTGGAGTGTACCTCGGCGGGGAAATCAGCCCCAGCATTTT; CDR3 protein: CAWSVPRRGNQPQHF; clone size: .; J gene: TRBJ1-5; V gene: TRBV30; D gene: .
CDR3 DNA: TGTGCCAGCAGTGAAGCGCCTACAGGACAAGAGACCCAGTACTTC; CDR3 protein: CASSEAPTGQETQYF; clone size: .; J gene: TRBJ2-5; V gene: TRBV6-1; D gene: .
CDR3 DNA: TGCGCCAGCAGCCAAGGAGCAGGGGCCTACGAGCAGTACTTC; CDR3 protein: CASSQGAGAYEQYF; clone size: .; J gene: TRBJ2-7; V gene: TRBV4-3; D gene: .
CDR3 DNA: TGTGCCAGCAGCTTCCGGGACAGGTCCTACGAGCAGTACTTC; CDR3 protein: CASSFRDRSYEQYF; clone size: .; J gene: TRBJ2-7; V gene: TRBV7-8; D gene: TRBD1
CDR3 DNA: TGTGCCAGCAGCGTTCAGGGACAGAACTATGGCTACACCTTC; CDR3 protein: CASSVQGQNYGYTF; clone size: .; J gene: TRBJ1-2; V gene: TRBV9; D gene: TRBD1
CDR3 DNA: TGTGCCAGCAGATCAGAGGGATACACTGAAGCTTTCTTT; CDR3 protein: CASRSEGYTEAFF; clone size: .; J gene: TRBJ1-1; V gene: TRBV7-9; D gene: .
CDR3 DNA: TGTGCCAGTAGTATTTTACCAGGACAGCAAGAGACCCAGTACTTC; CDR3 protein: CASSILPGQQETQYF; clone size: .; J gene: TRBJ2-5; V gene: TRBV19; D gene: .
CDR3 DNA: TGCAGCGTATCCACCGGGACAGGGGTCGGGGCCAACGTCCTGACTTTC; CDR3 protein: CSVSTGTGVGANVLTF; clone size: .; J gene: TRBJ2-6; V gene: TRBV29-1; D gene: TRBD1
CDR3 DNA: TGCAGCGGGATGGTGGGAGGTCGGGAGCAGTACTTC; CDR3 protein: CSGMVGGREQYF; clone size: .; J gene: TRBJ2-7; V gene: TRBV29-1; D gene: .
CDR3 DNA: TGTGCCAGCAGTCGCGGGGATCTCACTGAAGCTTTCTTT; CDR3 protein: CASSRGDLTEAFF; clone size: .; J gene: TRBJ1-1; V gene: TRBV28; D gene: .
CDR3 DNA: TGTGCCAGCAGTTACGAGGGCTACGAGCAGTACTTC; CDR3 protein: CASSYEGYEQYF; clone size: .; J gene: TRBJ2-7; V gene: TRBV6-5; D gene: .
CDR3 DNA: TGTGCCAGCAGCCCTATTAGCCAGGGCTACGAGCAGTACTTC; CDR3 protein: CASSPISQGYEQYF; clone size: .; J gene: TRBJ2-7; V gene: TRBV28; D gene: .
CDR3 DNA: TGTGCCACTAAGAGACAAGAACAAGAGACCCAGTACTTC; CDR3 protein: CATKRQEQETQYF; clone size: .; J gene: TRBJ2-5; V gene: TRBV5-6; D gene: .
CDR3 DNA: TGTGCCAGCAGTTTCCACAGACAGGGAGGCACCGGGGAGCTGTTTTTT; CDR3 protein: CASSFHRQGGTGELFF; clone size: once; J gene: TRBJ2-2; V gene: TRBV6-6; D gene: .
CDR3 DNA: TGCGCCAGCAGCGAAGGCCTTGGGACAGGGAGGCGAGCTTTCTTT; CDR3 protein: CASSEGLGTGRRAFF; clone size: .; J gene: TRBJ1-1; V gene: TRBV4-1; D gene: TRBD1
CDR3 DNA: TGTGCCAGCAGGGGACTAGCGGGGTATCAAGAGACCCAGTACTTC; CDR3 protein: CASRGLAGYQETQYF; clone size: .; J gene: TRBJ2-5; V gene: TRBV6-6; D gene: TRBD2
CDR3 DNA: TGTGCCGCCTCTAGCGGGAGGGCCCCCTACGAGCAGTACTTC; CDR3 protein: CAASSGRAPYEQYF; clone size: .; J gene: TRBJ2-7; V gene: TRBV7-2; D gene: TRBD2
CDR3 DNA: TGTGCCAGCAGCACTACTAGCGGGAATTACAATGAGCAGTTCTTC; CDR3 protein: CASSTTSGNYNEQFF; clone size: once; J gene: TRBJ2-1; V gene: TRBV9; D gene: TRBD2
CDR3 DNA: TGCGCCAGCAGTAGGGACAGTTACAATGAGCAGTTCTTC; CDR3 protein: CASSRDSYNEQFF; clone size: .; J gene: TRBJ2-1; V gene: TRBV5-1; D gene: TRBD1
CDR3 DNA: TGTGCCAGCGTTGAGCTAGCCGTCCAAGAGACCCAGTACTTC; CDR3 protein: CASVELAVQETQYF; clone size: .; J gene: TRBJ2-5; V gene: TRBV2; D gene: .
CDR3 DNA: TGTGCCTGGAGTCCACAGGGAGCGCAGTACTTC; CDR3 protein: CAWSPQGAQYF; clone size: .; J gene: TRBJ2-7; V gene: TRBV30; D gene: .
CDR3 DNA: TGCGCCAGCTTAACAGGAAACACCGGGGAGCTGTTTTTT; CDR3 protein: CASLTGNTGELFF; clone size: .; J gene: TRBJ2-2; V gene: TRBV10-2; D gene: .
CDR3 DNA: TGTGCCAGCAGCTTAGGTGGACAGCCTTACGAGCAGTACTTC; CDR3 protein: CASSLGGQPYEQYF; clone size: .; J gene: TRBJ2-7; V gene: TRBV7-2; D gene: .
CDR3 DNA: TGTGCCAGCAGCTTTAGCACTCAAGAGACCCAGTACTTC; CDR3 protein: CASSFSTQETQYF; clone size: .; J gene: TRBJ2-5; V gene: TRBV7-9; D gene: .
CDR3 DNA: TGTGCCAGCAGTGTACAGCGGGAGGTCTACGAGCAGTACTTC; CDR3 protein: CASSVQREVYEQYF; clone size: .; J gene: TRBJ2-7; V gene: TRBV6-1; D gene: TRBD2
CDR3 DNA: TGTGCCAGTAGTCCCCGACAGGGACACTACGAGCAGTACTTC; CDR3 protein: CASSPRQGHYEQYF; clone size: .; J gene: TRBJ2-7; V gene: TRBV19; D gene: TRBD1
CDR3 DNA: TGTGCCATCAGTGATCCTCCCGGGACAGGGGGCAATGAGCAGTTCTTC; CDR3 protein: CAISDPPGTGGNEQFF; clone size: .; J gene: TRBJ2-1; V gene: TRBV10-3; D gene: TRBD1